The 2 T cell receptor beta chains in this list originate from one sample, sequenced in a study of T cells in women clearing cervical HPV infection. Clones were read by immunoSEQ multiplex PCR, and TCRdb kept only the in-frame ones, dropping some. The record lists fewer than 30,000 clones, of which the ten most abundant hold around 7.2%. Material: blood buffy coat. The receptors were gathered from a woman aged 18-70 years with a cervical HPV16 infection that either progressed to CIN3+ or cleared (not recorded which).

The CDR3 protein is CATTPGGSSYNEQFF. The part of the CDR3 DNA that was read is TGTGCCACCACCCCTGGCGGGAGCTCCTACAATGAG. V is TRBV15 and J is TRBJ2-1; 7 bases are a match to TRBD2. The CDR3 end falls 3 residues outside the read, so it is completed with the germline J gene. Looked up from germline, CDR1 is LNHNV and CDR2 is YYDKDF (reference sequence). The CDR3 spans 15 residues. Germline trimming cut 7 bases from V and 0 bases from J; bases unmatched to any gene: 6.

With respect to this clone: The read is 3 residues too short to cover the CDR3 end, so that end is filled in from the germline J gene. V usage is TRBV7-9 and J usage is TRBJ1-2; TRBD1 agrees at 7 bases. This CDR3 is built from 13 residues. The trim removed 4 bases at V and 3 bases at J, leaving 2 bases unmatched. Germline V gene sequence: CDR1 SEHNR, CDR2 FQNEAQ (reference sequence). CDR3 residues: CASSSGQDYGYTF. CDR3 bases read: TGTGCCAGCAGCTCCGGACAGGACTATGGC.